These 18 T cell receptor beta chains originate from one sample sequenced in a study of shared clonotypes between healthy human individuals. Profiled with immunoSEQ multiplex PCR; TCRdb holds only in-frame clones, not every one. This repertoire shows 640,000 or so clones, 72% found once; its top ten account for 1.8%. The sequencing sample was made of memory CD4+ T cells sorted from blood. Subset here: CD45RA-negative fraction. The receptors shown here come from a woman in her 30s in good health.

This clone has at least ten counts. In DNA form, the CDR3 reads TGCAGCGTGGACAGGGGCACTGAAGCTTTCTTT. Translating gives CSVDRGTEAFF. The V call is TRBV29-1, the J call TRBJ1-1, with TRBD1 matching 9 bases. CDR3 length: 11 residues. CDR1 and CDR2 from the germline V gene are SQVTM and ANQGSEA. V lost 6 bases and J lost 4; bases outside the gene matches: 0.

The rearrangement uses TRBV19 and TRBJ2-7, with D maybe TRBD1 (6 bases). Trimming removed 9 bases from V and 4 bases from J, with 34 bases in between. Germline CDR1 and CDR2: LNHDA and SQIVND (reference sequence). The length of the CDR3 is 19 residues. For the CDR3, the DNA is TGTGCCAGGCCGATAAAACGACAGGACCACCCCTTTCTCTGGTACGAGCAGTACTTC. Translated, it gives CARPIKRQDHPFLWYEQYF.

This chain links TRBV2 with TRBJ2-7; D ambiguous. CDR3 length: 11 amino acids. With 6 bases removed from V and 5 bases from J, the gap between germline ends came to 8 bases. The germline V gene encodes CDR1 SNHLY and CDR2 FYNNEI. This CDR3 is CASSLTNEQYF. The CDR3 DNA reads TGTGCCAGCAGCCTGACCAACGAGCAGTACTTC.

Notes on this clone: Within the sample, other DNA sequences also encode this same CDR3. The genes are TRBV10-3 and TRBJ2-3; no clear D. V was clipped by 0 bases and J by 3 bases, with 7 bases between them. The CDR3 runs 14 residues. Germline-derived CDR1 and CDR2 are ENHRY and SYGVKD. CDR3 amino acids: CAISESKGTDTQYF. DNA of the CDR3: TGTGCCATCAGTGAGTCGAAGGGTACAGATACGCAGTATTTT.

V gene TRBV28 combines with J gene TRBJ1-1; D ambiguous. The V end lost 5 bases, the J end lost 2 bases, and 15 bases lay between the germline ends. This CDR3 is built from 15 residues. Germline CDR1 is MDHEN and CDR2 is SYDVKM. The DNA of the CDR3 is TGTGCCAGCAGTGCCCGACCGCCGCTAAACACTGAAGCTTTCTTT. Translated: CASSARPPLNTEAFF.

The table lists this clone with a few counts. The rearrangement uses TRBV4-1 and TRBJ2-1; 11 bases are a match to TRBD2. This CDR3 contains 17 residues. J lost 5 bases, V lost 5 bases, and 11 bases had no gene match. Germline loops: CDR1 MGHRA, CDR2 YSYEKL. In DNA form, the CDR3 reads TGCGCCAGCAGCGAAATTGTTACTAGCGGGGGTGACAATGAGCAGTTCTTC. Amino acid sequence: CASSEIVTSGGDNEQFF.

A word on this clone: The sample contains more than one DNA sequence encoding this CDR3. V gene TRBV5-1 combines with J gene TRBJ2-5; D not resolved. The CDR3 runs 12 residues. The germline CDR1 and CDR2 sequences are SGHRS and YFSETQ. The germline V and J ends were trimmed by 2 bases and 2 bases, with 4 bases remaining between them. Here the CDR3 reads CASSFGQETQYF. In DNA form, the CDR3 reads TGCGCCAGCAGCTTTGGGCAAGAGACCCAGTACTTC. The variable domain in full, completed from reference TRBV5-1 and TRBJ2-5, reads KAGVTQTPRYLIKTRGQQVTLSCSPISGHRSVSWYQQTPGQGLQFLFEYFSETQRNKGNFPGRFSGRQFSNSRSEMNVSTLELGDSALYLCASSFGQETQYFGPGTRLLVL.

This chain uses TRBV5-1 with TRBJ1-1; no reliable D call. V gave up 4 bases and J gave up 7 bases, with 8 bases separating them. CDR1 and CDR2 (germline): SGHRS, YFSETQ. The CDR3 has 11 residues. The CDR3 here is CASSVNGEAFF. The CDR3 nucleotides are TGCGCCAGCAGCGTAAACGGTGAAGCTTTCTTT.

This clone was observed a few times. The chain is built from TRBV4-1 and TRBJ1-2; no clear D gene. The CDR3 has 17 residues. Looked up from germline, CDR1 is MGHRA and CDR2 is YSYEKL. V lost 1 base, J lost 5 bases, and 20 bases lay in between. The CDR3 region is CASSQGGGMSTIYGYTF. The CDR3 DNA follows: TGCGCCAGCAGCCAAGGAGGCGGTATGAGCACTATATATGGCTACACCTTC.

This chain joins TRBV5-1 and TRBJ1-2; 7 bases map to TRBD1. CDR1 SGHRS and CDR2 YFSETQ come from the germline V gene. This CDR3 is built from 14 residues. The V segment lost 0 bases and the J segment 8 bases; nucleotides outside the gene matches: 7. CDR3 DNA: TGCGCCAGCAGCTTGGATGACAGGGTGGGAGGCTACACCTTC. This gives the protein CASSLDDRVGGYTF.

V gene TRBV4-1 combines with J gene TRBJ2-6, with no clear D. The ends were cut back, 0 bases at V and 3 bases at J, with 6 bases in the middle. Germline V gene sequence: CDR1 MGHRA, CDR2 YSYEKL. CDR3 length: 15 amino acids. CDR3 in DNA: TGCGCCAGCAGCCAAGATGGAAGTGGGGCCAACGTCCTGACTTTC. Amino acids: CASSQDGSGANVLTF.

The V gene is TRBV18, the J gene TRBJ1-4; 7 bases align to TRBD1. The germline CDR1 and CDR2 sequences are KGHSH and LQKENI. This CDR3 region has 15 residues. V lost 4 bases, J lost 7 bases, and 9 bases stayed unmatched. The CDR3 loop reads CASSLSTGTGEKLFF. The CDR3, as DNA: TGTGCCAGCTCACTTTCGACAGGGACGGGTGAAAAACTGTTTTTT.

The chain recombines TRBV13 with TRBJ2-3, with 7 bases identical to TRBD2. V shed 5 bases, J shed 0 bases, and the junction held 5 bases outside the gene matches. Germline lookup yields CDR1 PRHDT and CDR2 FYEKMQ (reference sequence). The CDR3 length is 15 residues. The CDR3 sequence: CASSRAGSSTDTQYF. DNA of the CDR3: TGTGCCAGCAGCAGAGCGGGATCTAGCACAGATACGCAGTATTTT.

This chain uses TRBV11-1 with TRBJ2-4, with D perhaps matching TRBD1 or TRBD2 (5 bases each). CDR1 SGHAT and CDR2 FQDESV come from the germline V gene (reference sequence). Deletions cut 1 base from V and 1 base from J, with 8 bases between. This CDR3 is built from 15 residues. CDR3 sequence: CASSLGGAAKNIQYF. DNA for the CDR3: TGTGCCAGCAGCTTAGGAGGGGCCGCCAAAAACATTCAGTACTTC.

This rearrangement joins TRBV11-2 to TRBJ2-5; the D call may be TRBD1 or TRBD2 (5 bases each). This CDR3 has 14 residues. V lost 6 bases and J lost 5, with 16 bases in between. From germline, CDR1 is SGHAT and CDR2 FQNNGV. The DNA of the CDR3 is TGTGCCAGCAGACCGGGACCGAGAGGGGAGACCCAGTACTTC. This gives the protein CASRPGPRGETQYF. Filled out from reference TRBV11-2 and TRBJ2-5, the complete variable domain reads EAGVAQSPRYKIIEKRQSVAFWCNPISGHATLYWYQQILGQGPKLLIQFQNNGVVDDSQLPKDRFSAERLKGVDSTLKIQPAKLEDSAVYLCASRPGPRGETQYFGPGTRLLVL.

The chain has TRBV6-6 and TRBJ1-1; 7 nucleotides line up with TRBD1. V was clipped by 6 bases and J by 4 bases; unmatched bases: 5. CDR3 length: 13 amino acids. CDR1 is MNHNY and CDR2 is SVGAGI in the germline V gene (reference sequence). CDR3 in amino acids: CASRSQGGTEAFF. CDR3 nucleotides: TGTGCCAGCAGGTCTCAGGGGGGCACTGAAGCTTTCTTT.

The chain recombines TRBV5-1 with TRBJ1-1, with TRBD1 as a possible D gene (5 bases). CDR3 length: 16 amino acids. V was cut by 3 bases and J by 4 bases, with 19 bases left in between. Germline values: CDR1 SGHRS, CDR2 YFSETQ. This CDR3 reads CASSSLIGTPVTEAFF. DNA of the CDR3: TGCGCCAGCAGCTCACTGATTGGGACCCCGGTCACTGAAGCTTTCTTT.

The genes are TRBV25-1 and TRBJ1-1, with unresolved D. This CDR3 has 13 residues. In germline, CDR1 is MGHDK, CDR2 SYGVNS. Trimming stripped 8 bases from V and 1 base from J, with 11 bases between. The DNA of the CDR3 is TGTGCCAGCCAAAGTCGGGAGAACACTGAAGCTTTCTTT. As protein: CASQSRENTEAFF.